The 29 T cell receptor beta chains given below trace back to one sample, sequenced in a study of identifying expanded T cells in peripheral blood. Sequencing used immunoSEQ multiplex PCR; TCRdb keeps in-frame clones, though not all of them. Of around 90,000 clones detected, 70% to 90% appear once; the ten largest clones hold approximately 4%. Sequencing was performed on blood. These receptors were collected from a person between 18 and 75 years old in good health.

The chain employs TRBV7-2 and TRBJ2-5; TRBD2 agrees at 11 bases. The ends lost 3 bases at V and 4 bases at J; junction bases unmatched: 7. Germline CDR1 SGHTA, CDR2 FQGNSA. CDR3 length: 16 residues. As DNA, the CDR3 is TGTGCCAGCAGCTTTCAGATCACTAGCGGGGGAGAGACCCAGTACTTC. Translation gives CASSFQITSGGETQYF.

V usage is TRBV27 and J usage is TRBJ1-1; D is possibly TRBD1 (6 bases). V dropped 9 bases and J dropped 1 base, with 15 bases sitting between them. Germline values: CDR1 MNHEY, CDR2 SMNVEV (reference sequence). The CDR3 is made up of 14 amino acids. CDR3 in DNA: TGTGCCAGACCACTCCGACAGGCGAACACTGAAGCTTTCTTT. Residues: CARPLRQANTEAFF.

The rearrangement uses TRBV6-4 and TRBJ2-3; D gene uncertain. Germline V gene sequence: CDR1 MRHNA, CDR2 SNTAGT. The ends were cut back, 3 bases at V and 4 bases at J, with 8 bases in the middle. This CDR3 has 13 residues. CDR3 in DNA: TGTGCCAGCAGTGAAGGAAGCGCAGATACGCAGTATTTT. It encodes CASSEGSADTQYF.

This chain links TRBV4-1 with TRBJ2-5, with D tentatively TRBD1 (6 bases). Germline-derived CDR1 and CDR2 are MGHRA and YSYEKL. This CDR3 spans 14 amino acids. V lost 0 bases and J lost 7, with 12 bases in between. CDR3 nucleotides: TGCGCCAGCAGCCAAGACCCAGGGGTTCGGACCCAGTACTTC. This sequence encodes CASSQDPGVRTQYF.

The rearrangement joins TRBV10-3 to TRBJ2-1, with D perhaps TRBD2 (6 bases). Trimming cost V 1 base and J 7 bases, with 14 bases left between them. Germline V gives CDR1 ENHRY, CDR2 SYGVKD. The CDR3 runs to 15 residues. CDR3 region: CAISEFIGGGNEQFF. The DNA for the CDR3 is TGTGCCATCAGTGAGTTTATCGGGGGTGGGAATGAGCAGTTCTTC.

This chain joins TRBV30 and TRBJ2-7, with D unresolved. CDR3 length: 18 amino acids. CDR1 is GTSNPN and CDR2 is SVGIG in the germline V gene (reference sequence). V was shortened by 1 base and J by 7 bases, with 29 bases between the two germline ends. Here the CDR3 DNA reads TGTGCCTGGAGTGCTTCCTACTTTAGTGGCCGACTGGGGATAGAGCAGTACTTC. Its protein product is CAWSASYFSGRLGIEQYF.

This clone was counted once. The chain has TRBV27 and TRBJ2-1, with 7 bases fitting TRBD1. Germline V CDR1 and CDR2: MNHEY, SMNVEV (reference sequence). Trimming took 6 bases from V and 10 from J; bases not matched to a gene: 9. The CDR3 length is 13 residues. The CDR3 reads CASSGTATLEQFF. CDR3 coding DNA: TGTGCCAGCAGCGGGACAGCAACCTTAGAGCAGTTCTTC.

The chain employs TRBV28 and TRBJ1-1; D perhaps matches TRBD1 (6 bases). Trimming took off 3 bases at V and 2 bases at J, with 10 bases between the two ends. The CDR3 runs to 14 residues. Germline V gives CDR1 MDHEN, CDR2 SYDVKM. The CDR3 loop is CASSLGAGNTEAFF. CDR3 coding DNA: TGTGCCAGCAGTTTGGGGGCGGGTAACACTGAAGCTTTCTTT. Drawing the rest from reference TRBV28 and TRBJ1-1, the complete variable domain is DVKVTQSSRYLVKRTGEKVFLECVQDMDHENMFWYRQDPGLGLRLIYFSYDVKMKEKGDIPEGYSVSREKKERFSLILESASTNQTSMYLCASSLGAGNTEAFFGQGTRLTVV.

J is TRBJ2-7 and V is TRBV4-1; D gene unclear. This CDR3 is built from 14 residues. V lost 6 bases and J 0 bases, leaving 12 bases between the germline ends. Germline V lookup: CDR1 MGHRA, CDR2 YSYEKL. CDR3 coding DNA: TGCGCCAGCAGGCAGGCCTTGAGCTCCTACGAGCAGTACTTC. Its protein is CASRQALSSYEQYF.

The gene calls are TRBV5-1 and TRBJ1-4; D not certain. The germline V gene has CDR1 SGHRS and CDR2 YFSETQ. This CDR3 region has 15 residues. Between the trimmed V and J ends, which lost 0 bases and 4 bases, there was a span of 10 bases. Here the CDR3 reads CASSLGPVYNEKLFF. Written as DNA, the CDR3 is TGCGCCAGCAGCTTGGGGCCAGTTTATAATGAAAAACTGTTTTTT.

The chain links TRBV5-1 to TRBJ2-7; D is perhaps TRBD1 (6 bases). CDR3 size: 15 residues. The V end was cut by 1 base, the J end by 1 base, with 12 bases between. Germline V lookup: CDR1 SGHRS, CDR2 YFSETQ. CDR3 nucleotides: TGCGCCAGCAGCTTGAAGGGGGATCGATCCTACGAGCAGTACTTC. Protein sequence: CASSLKGDRSYEQYF.

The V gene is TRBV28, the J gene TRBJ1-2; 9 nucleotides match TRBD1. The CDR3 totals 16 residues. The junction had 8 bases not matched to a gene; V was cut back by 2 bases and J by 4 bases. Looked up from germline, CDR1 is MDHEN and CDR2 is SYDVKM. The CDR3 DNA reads TGTGCCAGCAGTTTAACGGTACAGGGGGCGATCTATGGCTACACCTTC. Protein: CASSLTVQGAIYGYTF.

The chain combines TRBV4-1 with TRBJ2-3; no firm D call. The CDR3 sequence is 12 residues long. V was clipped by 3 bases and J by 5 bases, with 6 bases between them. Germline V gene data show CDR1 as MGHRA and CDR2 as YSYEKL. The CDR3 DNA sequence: TGCGCCAGCAGCCACCTTCTAGATACGCAGTATTTT. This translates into CASSHLLDTQYF.

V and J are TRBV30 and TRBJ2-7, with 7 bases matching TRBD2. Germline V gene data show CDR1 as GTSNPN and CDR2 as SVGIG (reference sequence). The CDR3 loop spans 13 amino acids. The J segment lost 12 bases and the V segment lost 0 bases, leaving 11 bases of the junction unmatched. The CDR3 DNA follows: TGTGCCTGGAGTGTTGGGGGGGACGGCCGAGCGTACTTC. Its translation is CAWSVGGDGRAYF.

This CDR3 is CASSRTSGHTGELFF. CDR3 nucleotides: TGTGCCAGCAGCAGGACTAGCGGTCACACCGGGGAGCTGTTTTTT. The chain has TRBV27 and TRBJ2-2; TRBD2 agrees at 10 bases. The CDR3 consists of 15 residues. J was trimmed by 3 bases and V by 6 bases; bases with no gene match: 4. Germline CDR1 reads MNHEY; CDR2 reads SMNVEV (reference sequence).

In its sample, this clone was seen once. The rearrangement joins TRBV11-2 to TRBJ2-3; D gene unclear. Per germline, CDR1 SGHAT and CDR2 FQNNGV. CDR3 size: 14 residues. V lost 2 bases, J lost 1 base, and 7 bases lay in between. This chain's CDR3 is CASSLSGGTDTQYF. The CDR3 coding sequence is TGTGCCAGCAGCTTATCGGGCGGCACAGATACGCAGTATTTT.

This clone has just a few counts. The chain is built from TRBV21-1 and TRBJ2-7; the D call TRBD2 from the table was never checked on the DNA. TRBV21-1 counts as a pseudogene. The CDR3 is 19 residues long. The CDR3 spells CASSKKNGGGAVGPYEQYF. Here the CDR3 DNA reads TGTGCCAGCAGCAAAAAAAATGGGGGGGGAGCGGTAGGACCCTACGAGCAGTACTTC.

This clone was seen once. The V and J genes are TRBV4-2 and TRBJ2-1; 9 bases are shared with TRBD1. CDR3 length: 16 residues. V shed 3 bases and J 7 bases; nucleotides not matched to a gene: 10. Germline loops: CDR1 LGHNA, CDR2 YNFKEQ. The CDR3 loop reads CASSQVPGQGGNEQFF. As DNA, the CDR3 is TGTGCCAGCAGCCAGGTCCCGGGACAGGGAGGGAATGAGCAGTTCTTC.

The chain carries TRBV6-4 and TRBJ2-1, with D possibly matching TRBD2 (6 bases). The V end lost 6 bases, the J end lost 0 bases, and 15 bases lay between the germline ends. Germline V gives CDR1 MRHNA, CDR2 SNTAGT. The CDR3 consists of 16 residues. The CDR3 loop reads CASSDGGTSSYNEQFF. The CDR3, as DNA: TGTGCCAGCAGCGACGGGGGTACGAGCTCCTACAATGAGCAGTTCTTC.

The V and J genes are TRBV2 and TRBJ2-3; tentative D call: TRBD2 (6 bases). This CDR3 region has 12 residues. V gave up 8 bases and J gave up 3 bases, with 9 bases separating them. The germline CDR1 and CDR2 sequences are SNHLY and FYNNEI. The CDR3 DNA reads TGTGCCAGCCGGGACTCTACAGATACGCAGTATTTT. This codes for CASRDSTDTQYF.

The CDR3 DNA reads TGTGCCAGCAGTTACTCTGGGACAGGGGGTACCGGGGAGCTGTTTTTT. Translation: CASSYSGTGGTGELFF. This chain uses TRBV6-5 with TRBJ2-2; 11 bases are a match to TRBD1. Germline-derived CDR1 and CDR2 are MNHEY and SVGAGI. The CDR3 length is 16 residues. V lost 0 bases and J lost 5; bases outside the gene matches: 2.

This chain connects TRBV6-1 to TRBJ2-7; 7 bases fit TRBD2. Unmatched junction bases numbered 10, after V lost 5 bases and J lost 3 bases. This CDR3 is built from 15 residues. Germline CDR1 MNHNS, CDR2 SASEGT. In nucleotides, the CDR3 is TGTGCCAGCAGTCTGGGGGGGGAGGGAAGCTACGAGCAGTACTTC. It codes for CASSLGGEGSYEQYF.

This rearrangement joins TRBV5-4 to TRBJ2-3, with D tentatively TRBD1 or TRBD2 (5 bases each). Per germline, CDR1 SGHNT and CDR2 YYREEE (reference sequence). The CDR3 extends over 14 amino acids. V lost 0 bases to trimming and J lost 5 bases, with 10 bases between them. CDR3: CASSLGQGVDTQYF. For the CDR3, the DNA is TGTGCCAGCAGCTTGGGGCAGGGAGTAGATACGCAGTATTTT.

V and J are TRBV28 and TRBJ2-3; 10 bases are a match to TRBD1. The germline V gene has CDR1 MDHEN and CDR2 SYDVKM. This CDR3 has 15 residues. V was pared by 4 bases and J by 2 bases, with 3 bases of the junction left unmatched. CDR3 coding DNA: TGTGCCAGCAGTTGGGGGACAGGGGTCACAGATACGCAGTATTTT. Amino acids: CASSWGTGVTDTQYF.

This CDR3 is CASSPGGARNYGYTF. The CDR3 DNA sequence: TGTGCCAGCAGCCCCGGAGGGGCAAGGAACTATGGCTACACCTTC. The chain carries TRBV7-6 and TRBJ1-2; D is perhaps TRBD1 (5 bases). This CDR3 region has 15 residues. CDR1 is SGHVS and CDR2 is FNYEAQ in the germline V gene. Trimming removed 5 bases at V and 2 bases at J, with 15 bases between.

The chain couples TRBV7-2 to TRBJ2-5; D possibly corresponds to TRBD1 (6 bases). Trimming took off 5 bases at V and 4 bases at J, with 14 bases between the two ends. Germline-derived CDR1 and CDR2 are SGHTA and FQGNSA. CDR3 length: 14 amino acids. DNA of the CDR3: TGTGCCAGCAGCCCAAAAACAGGGTCAGAGACCCAGTACTTC. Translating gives CASSPKTGSETQYF.

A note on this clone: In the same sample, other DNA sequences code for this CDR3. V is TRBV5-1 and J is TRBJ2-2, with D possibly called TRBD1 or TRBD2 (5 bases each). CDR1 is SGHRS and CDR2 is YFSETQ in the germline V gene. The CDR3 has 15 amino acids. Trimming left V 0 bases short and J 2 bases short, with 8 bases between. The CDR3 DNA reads TGCGCCAGCAGCTTGGCGGGGCCAAACACCGGGGAGCTGTTTTTT. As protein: CASSLAGPNTGELFF.

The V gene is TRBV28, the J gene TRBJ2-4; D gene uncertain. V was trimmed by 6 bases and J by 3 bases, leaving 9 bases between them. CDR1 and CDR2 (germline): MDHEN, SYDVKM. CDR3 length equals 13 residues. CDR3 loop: CASRNFGKNIQYF. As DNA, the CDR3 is TGTGCCAGCAGGAACTTTGGCAAAAACATTCAGTACTTC.

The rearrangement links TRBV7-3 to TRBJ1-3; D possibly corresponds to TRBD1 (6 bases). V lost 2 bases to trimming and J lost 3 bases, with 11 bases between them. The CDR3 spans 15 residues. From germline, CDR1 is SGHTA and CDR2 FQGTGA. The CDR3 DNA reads TGTGCCAGCAGCTTATCCAGGGGCGGTGGAAACACCATATATTTT. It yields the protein CASSLSRGGGNTIYF.